This T cell receptor (beta chain) was observed in a study of spatial heterogeneity in lung cancer. Across the whole study: Correlation of TCR transcript counts in tumor regions with a T cell module score from matched bulk RNA-seq was strong.

Germline CDR1 ENHRY, CDR2 SYGVKD. V lost 4 bases to trimming and J lost 0 bases, with 6 bases between them. CDR3 length: 14 residues. Every TCR cDNA molecule carried a tag that served as a unique molecular identifier. MiXCR, run by TCRdb on the 5' RACE reads, gives a single entry per CDR3 protein. The repertoire holds around 26,000 distinct CDR3 sequences, with around 9.2% as singletons. Time point given: sample taken at primary tumor resection. From tumor, nontumor lung or frozen PBMC, whole RNA was taken unsorted for sequencing. Judged by abundance, this clonotype is medium-sized. The antigen remains unidentified. Overall study findings and caveats: Tumoral mutation counts were tracked by counts of expanded intratumoral alpha and beta TCRs. Ubiquitous and regional expanded TCR counts tracked ubiquitous and regional nonsynonymous mutations, respectively.

This clonotype originated in a male donor with early-stage non-small cell lung cancer. The sample in question was lung tumor tissue, obtained at surgery. The chain joins TRBV10-3 to TRBJ2-2; D gene uncertain. The CDR3 DNA reads as TGTGCCATCAGTGTCGCCTCGAACACCGGGGAGCTGTTTTTT. Translation gives CAISVASNTGELFF.